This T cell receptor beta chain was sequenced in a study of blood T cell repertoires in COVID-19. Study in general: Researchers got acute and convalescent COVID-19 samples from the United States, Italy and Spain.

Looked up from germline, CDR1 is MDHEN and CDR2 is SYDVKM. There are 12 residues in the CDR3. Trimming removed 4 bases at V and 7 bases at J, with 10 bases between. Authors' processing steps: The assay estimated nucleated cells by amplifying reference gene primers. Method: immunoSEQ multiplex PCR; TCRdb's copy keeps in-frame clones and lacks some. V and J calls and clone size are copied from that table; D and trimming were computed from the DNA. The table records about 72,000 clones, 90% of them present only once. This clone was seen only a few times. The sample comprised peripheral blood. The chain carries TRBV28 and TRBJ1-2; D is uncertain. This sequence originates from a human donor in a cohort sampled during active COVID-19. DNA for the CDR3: TGTGCCAGCAGTTCTCCCCCCGGTGGCTACACCTTC. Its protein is CASSSPPGGYTF.